This T cell receptor (beta chain) was sequenced in a study of T-cell reconstitution after alpha-beta-depleted transplantation in children (dated by TCRdb to the mid-2010s). Concerning the study at large: Using TCR repertoire profiling, the study quantitatively followed how T-cell immune reconstitution unfolded in children after TCRalphabeta/CD19-depleted allogeneic hematopoietic cell transplantation. On the study overall, not on this receptor specifically: Hyperexpanded clone frequencies declined over subsequent months; after one year, T-cell counts and TCRbeta diversity were mostly attributed to newly produced T cells. About two months after transplant, the apparently early recovery of alphabetaT-cell counts reportedly depended on just several hundred clones that had expanded rapidly and came from non-depleted graft cells. The high TCRbeta diversity at day 60 in some patients was ascribed to recipient T cells and intrathymic progenitors that had survived conditioning.

The library was obtained by PCR. The run used an Illumina HiSeq 2500. Molecular barcoding was employed in the preparation of TCR libraries, with unique molecular identifiers being used to normalize TCRbeta repertoire quantification. TCRdb ran its own pipeline on the public reads, namely fastp trimming at Q25 and MiXCR clone calling, and kept in-frame beta chains. All rows with the same CDR3 protein become a single entry with the most common DNA and genes. The table for this sample lists hundreds of thousands of distinct CDR3 sequences; approximately 14% of them were counted only once. Approximately 0.8% of the sample lies in the top ten. This clonotype has at least ten counts. The antigen it binds to is not known. Per-base qualities were not stored, and no clone one base away is much larger. From a lookup of the germline V gene (reference sequence), CDR1 and CDR2 are LGHDT and YNNKEL. The CDR3 spans 18 residues, from the cysteine through the phenylalanine. The retained sequence is limited to the CDR3, 54 bases, with the frame set at the first base. The germline V and J ends show losses of 5 bases and 0 bases respectively, and no gene match explains 14 bases of the junction.

The label giving this sample's treatment or condition can be read as: allogeneic hematopoietic cell transplantation with graft depleted of TCRalphabeta T cells and CD19 B cells. The transplant recipients were children given TCRalphabeta/CD19-depleted allogeneic hematopoietic cell grafts. This receptor chain uses TRBV3-1 and TRBJ2-3; 7 bases in the junction line up with TRBD1. Sequences were derived from PBMCs, sampled before TCRalphabeta/CD19-depleted stem cell transplant. This receptor was identified in a girl aged 2-10 years with congenital amegakaryocytic thrombocytopenia, due to receive a stem cell transplant. CDR3 reads: CASSGLQGTTPSTDTQYF. The bases are TGTGCCAGCAGCGGTTTACAGGGGACCACTCCTAGCACAGATACGCAGTATTTT.